Listed below are T cell receptor beta chains from one sample, sequenced in a study of technical replicates of blood from several donors. Clones were sequenced by immunoSEQ multiplex PCR, and TCRdb holds only the in-frame ones, with some missing. The repertoire consists of about 94,000 clones, with more than 90% occurring once and the leading ten covering 0.2% to 0.25%. The sequenced material came from T cells isolated from PBMCs. Receptors originate from a human donor in good health. Each CDR3 is given with its conserved first and last residue. The D gene is left open where the match is weak. Clone size is not always given. Where it is, it says once, few, many or a class for expanded clones.

v_gene	j_gene	d_gene	abundance	CDR3aa	CDR3nt
TRBV30	TRBJ2-6	-	-	CAWSGVTGANVLTF	TGTGCCTGGTCGGGGGTAACTGGGGCCAACGTCCTGACTTTC
TRBV29-1	TRBJ1-2	TRBD1	-	CSVRVRGHGYTF	TGCAGCGTTCGGGTTAGGGGGCATGGCTACACCTTC
TRBV28	TRBJ2-7	TRBD1	-	CASSTIDRGYEQYF	TGTGCCAGCAGTACTATCGACAGGGGATACGAGCAGTACTTC
TRBV2	TRBJ1-5	TRBD1	-	CASSETGQGGLLQPQHF	TGTGCCAGCAGTGAAACTGGACAGGGGGGTTTACTTCAGCCCCAGCATTTT
TRBV6-5	TRBJ1-2	-	-	CASSYARVPGYGYTF	TGTGCCAGCAGTTACGCTCGGGTCCCGGGCTATGGCTACACCTTC
TRBV6-1	TRBJ2-3	TRBD2	-	CASSLTSGSADTQYF	TGTGCCAGCAGTTTGACTAGCGGGAGTGCAGATACGCAGTATTTT
TRBV9	TRBJ1-2	TRBD1	-	CASSAGTGINYGYTF	TGTGCCAGCAGCGCCGGGACAGGAATTAACTATGGCTACACCTTC
TRBV9	TRBJ1-3	-	once	CASSVLSGSGNTIYF	TGTGCCAGCAGCGTATTATCCGGCTCTGGAAACACCATATATTTT
TRBV13	TRBJ2-4	-	-	CASSPSGDRRVQYF	TGTGCCAGCAGCCCCTCAGGGGACCGGCGCGTTCAGTACTTC
TRBV28	TRBJ1-2	TRBD1	-	CASSIGQGTGYTF	TGTGCCAGCAGCATTGGACAGGGTACCGGCTACACCTTC
TRBV27	TRBJ2-3	TRBD1	-	CASRYSDRDADTQYF	TGTGCCAGCAGATACTCGGACAGGGATGCAGATACGCAGTATTTT
TRBV7-9	TRBJ2-3	TRBD1	-	CASSRGGQGTDTQYF	TGTGCCAGCAGCCGTGGGGGACAGGGGACAGATACGCAGTATTTT
TRBV9	TRBJ1-2	TRBD1	-	CASSTNRGHIYGYTF	TGTGCCAGCAGCACAAACAGGGGGCATATCTATGGCTACACCTTC
TRBV6-1	TRBJ2-2	TRBD2	-	CASSGRGLAETGELFF	TGTGCCAGCAGTGGTAGGGGACTAGCGGAAACCGGGGAGCTGTTTTTT
TRBV5-4	TRBJ2-7	-	-	CASSLGAGKVEQYF	TGTGCCAGCAGCTTGGGTGCAGGGAAGGTTGAGCAGTACTTC
TRBV5-1	TRBJ1-3	TRBD1	-	CASSHSYFWTGLVSYSGNTIYF	TGCGCCAGCAGCCACTCGTACTTTTGGACAGGGCTTGTCAGTTACTCTGGAAACACCATATATTTT
TRBV21-1	TRBJ2-1	-	-	CASSPSVGPPPYNEQFF	TGTGCCAGCAGCCCCTCAGTGGGGCCTCCTCCATACAATGAGCAGTTCTTC
TRBV4-2	TRBJ2-7	TRBD2	-	CASSQGAGGSYEQYF	TGTGCCAGCAGCCAAGGGGCCGGGGGGTCCTACGAGCAGTACTTC
TRBV7-8	TRBJ2-7	TRBD1	-	CASSLGGGRGPVDSGSYEQYF	TGTGCCAGCAGCTTAGGAGGGGGCAGGGGGCCGGTGGACTCCGGCTCCTACGAGCAGTACTTC
TRBV28	TRBJ2-2	-	-	CASLDRMNTGELFF	TGTGCCAGCTTAGACAGGATGAACACCGGGGAGCTGTTTTTT
TRBV19	TRBJ2-1	-	-	CASSISAGGANDNEQFF	TGTGCCAGTAGTATATCGGCGGGCGGGGCGAATGACAATGAGCAGTTCTTC
TRBV7-6	TRBJ2-5	TRBD1	-	CASSSLGGAPGTQYF	TGTGCCAGCAGCTCCTTAGGGGGCGCCCCAGGGACCCAGTACTTC
TRBV6-6	TRBJ2-5	-	-	CASSYSGAGQETQYF	TGTGCCAGCAGTTACTCGGGCGCAGGGCAAGAGACCCAGTACTTC
TRBV7-3	TRBJ2-7	-	-	CASSLIRGEQYF	TGTGCCAGCAGCTTAATCCGGGGCGAGCAGTACTTC
TRBV2	TRBJ2-3	TRBD1	-	CASSRRTGVKTDTQYF	TGTGCCAGCAGCAGGAGGACAGGGGTGAAGACAGATACGCAGTATTTT
TRBV6-5	TRBJ2-2	TRBD1	-	CASSYAGQATGELFF	TGTGCCAGCAGTTACGCCGGACAGGCCACCGGGGAGCTGTTTTTT
TRBV28	TRBJ1-2	-	-	CASSSTGTARAVYGYTF	TGTGCCAGCAGTTCCACTGGGACTGCGAGAGCAGTCTATGGCTACACCTTC
TRBV28	TRBJ2-1	-	-	CASSVDRSSYNEQFF	TGTGCCAGCAGTGTCGACAGGAGCTCCTACAATGAGCAGTTCTTC
TRBV28	TRBJ2-7	TRBD1	-	CASSSLYRGYEQYF	TGTGCCAGCAGTTCACTATACAGGGGCTACGAGCAGTACTTC